One TCR beta chain is described in this entry. Its target is not known. This record belongs to a study of long-term antiretroviral therapy in people with HIV. General study findings and limits: Repertoire composition at all time points was dominated by clones that had expanded before ART. Diversity increased after ART yet remained lower than in transplant donor controls.

From germline, CDR1 is LGHNA and CDR2 YSLEER. With 3 bases removed from V and 5 bases from J, the gap between germline ends came to 18 bases. The CDR3 has 16 amino acids. Runs used v3.0 of the immunoSEQ assay and were done at survey level. The table came from immunoSEQ multiplex PCR; TCRdb's copy has only in-frame clones and leaves some out. The sample shows roughly 15,000 clones, roughly 82% of them seen only once. The input for sequencing was unsorted PBMCs, taken 0.4 years after starting antiretroviral therapy. The receptor was derived from a man aged 25-40 years with HIV. The chain employs TRBV4-3 and TRBJ2-3; D is perhaps TRBD1 (5 bases). The chain's CDR3 is CASSQASQGRGDTQYF. The DNA of the CDR3 is TGCGCCAGCAGCCAGGCATCTCAGGGAAGAGGAGATACGCAGTATTTT.